This paragraph covers one TCR beta chain sequence. Its target is unknown. This specimen comes from a study of monozygotic twins with inflammatory bowel disease. Template switching appended UMIs that held a 6-nucleotide sample barcode. TCRalpha and TCRbeta cDNA was put through two nested PCRs of about 15 and 9 cycles. Each CDR3 protein gets one entry in TCRdb, which reprocessed the 5' RACE reads and gives no DNA. Its table lists 90,000 to 110,000 distinct CDR3 sequences. Notes on the study in general: Researchers report that IBD patients shared fewer clonotypes with others than healthy twins, especially amid disease activity. The data gave no support to a single strong IBD-associated signal or clonotype.

This CDR3 is built from 16 residues. The germline V gene has CDR1 MNHNS and CDR2 SASEGT. This clonotype originated in a human donor with ulcerative colitis or Crohn's disease, or a healthy co-twin of an affected twin (not recorded which). The specimen sequenced was blood. The rearrangement links TRBV6-1 to TRBJ2-1. This CDR3 reads CASSDRARSSYNEQFF.